This T cell receptor (beta chain) was identified during a study of blood T cells in healthy people across ages. Researchers collected 9.5 to 10 milliliters of peripheral blood from every single donor. Combining a sample-barcoded 5' primer with a J-beta primer mix, a second PCR ran for roughly 7 to 11 cycles. MiXCR was run by TCRdb on the 5' RACE reads, yielding one entry per CDR3 protein. The sample gives over 750,000 distinct CDR3 sequences, roughly 25% of which show up once; under 10% is in the top ten. A few counts support this clonotype. CDR1 is LGHDT, CDR2 YNNKEL, per germline (reference sequence). V dropped 4 bases and J dropped 7 bases, with 17 bases sitting between them. The CDR3 runs to 16 residues. Another study also made use of these data, one on T cells of mothers and their children.

Source material: blood. The TCR was taken from a boy aged 10-17 years in good health. The chain links TRBV3-1 to TRBJ1-6; D remains unclear. CDR3: CASSPLGLKANSPLHF. The CDR3 DNA sequence: TGTGCCAGCAGCCCCCTGGGTTTGAAGGCCAATTCACCCCTCCACTTT.